This TCR beta chain was recovered during a study of T-cell memory formation after mild COVID-19. About the research overall: TCR clusters were largely donor specific.

MiXCR, run by TCRdb on the 5' RACE reads, gives a single entry per CDR3 protein. The table lists fewer than 250,000 distinct CDR3 sequences, 27% of them singletons, with roughly 11% in the top ten. Sequenced: PBMCs or a T cell subset sorted from them (not recorded which). This clonotype was obtained from an adult woman who had mild COVID-19 (a few samples of this study predate the infection). Cell type and time point are not known.

For the CDR3, the DNA is TGCAGCGTGGATCGGGACGGGTCCAACGAGCAGTACTTC. This translates into CSVDRDGSNEQYF. This chain uses TRBV29-1 with TRBJ2-7; either TRBD1 or TRBD2 may supply D (5 bases each). CDR3 length equals 13 residues. Trimming left V 6 bases short and J 5 bases short, with 17 bases between. The germline V gene has CDR1 SQVTM and CDR2 ANQGSEA.